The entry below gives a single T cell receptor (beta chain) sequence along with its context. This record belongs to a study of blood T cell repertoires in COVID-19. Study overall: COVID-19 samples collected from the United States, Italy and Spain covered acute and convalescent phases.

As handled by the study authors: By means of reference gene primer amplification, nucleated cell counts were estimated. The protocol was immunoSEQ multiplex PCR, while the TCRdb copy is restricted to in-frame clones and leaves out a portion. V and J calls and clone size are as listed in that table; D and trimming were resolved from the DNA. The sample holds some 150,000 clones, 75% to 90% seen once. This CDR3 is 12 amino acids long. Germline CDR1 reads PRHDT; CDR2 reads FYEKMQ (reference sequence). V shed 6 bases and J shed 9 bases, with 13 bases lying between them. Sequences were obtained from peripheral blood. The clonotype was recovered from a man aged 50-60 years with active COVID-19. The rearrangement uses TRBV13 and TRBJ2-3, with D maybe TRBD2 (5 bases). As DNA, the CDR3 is TGTGCCAGCAGTGCGCTGCCGGGGACGCAGTATTTT. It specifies CASSALPGTQYF.